Included here is one T cell receptor (beta chain) sequence, with context. Its target is not known. PCR primers comprised 60 Vbeta and 13 Jbeta primers. This table comes from immunoSEQ multiplex PCR, and its TCRdb copy is limited to in-frame clones, with some not included. The repertoire holds roughly 280,000 clones, more than 55% seen once, with under 2.5% in the top ten. Germline trimming cut 4 bases from V and 3 bases from J; bases unmatched to any gene: 6. The CDR3 consists of 14 residues. Looked up from germline, CDR1 is MNHNY and CDR2 is SVGAGI (reference sequence). The sample comes from a study of cytomegalovirus exposure and HLA in healthy donors. Study overall: Earlier work reported around 110 million unique TCR beta sequences from some 170 million T cells. Study-wide results and caveats: Across HLA loci, a later analysis found differing TCR association rates, with DRB1 most and HLA-C fewest. TCR beta V- and J-gene trimming was later associated with a missense DCLRE1C variant. Immune exposure was documented only through CMV serostatus.

V and J are TRBV6-6 and TRBJ2-7; 7 bases line up with TRBD2. The source material was PBMCs. This TCR was recovered from a female donor in good health and CMV-seronegative. The CDR3 bases are TGTGCCAGCAGTTCCCCCTCTAGCGGCTACGAGCAGTACTTC. Encoded protein: CASSSPSSGYEQYF.